The entry that follows covers one TCR beta chain sequence. Its antigen specificity is not known. The sample holds no much larger clone one base away, and base qualities are not on file. The CDR3 runs 16 amino acids, cysteine and phenylalanine included. Left in the record is the CDR3 DNA by itself, 48 bases read in frame from the first base. V loses 2 bases at its end and J loses 6 bases; junction bases beyond the gene matches: 8. The germline V gene supplies CDR1 SGHDT and CDR2 YYEEEE. The data were taken from a study of blood T cell repertoires in COVID-19 (dated by TCRdb to 2018 to 2020). The study in broad terms: Collaborator samples came from the United States, Italy and Spain and covered acute and convalescent phases of COVID-19. The samples were drawn from the first 160 participants of the ongoing ImmuneRACE study and from some 1,300 subjects provided by 6 global collaborators. Sample metadata almost always included a de-identified subject ID, COVID-19 status, age in years and sex. Where available, HLA class I and class II types were obtained from metadata supplied by the sample provider rather than from assay-based typing. Subjects who had been exposed to COVID-19, were actively infected with it, or had recovered from it provided the deeply sampled blood TCRbeta repertoires that made up the dataset. The repertoires were released in a freely available public database meant as a resource for research on the immune response to SARS-CoV-2. The material from the prospective study consisted of cDNA or gDNA derived from T cells, B-cell-depleted T cells, or PBMCs. Summary of the overall study and its limitations: How much clinical and demographic metadata was included differed by source and by participant, and the metadata was provided uncurated.

The immunoSEQ Assay, a bias-controlled multiplex PCR, was used to amplify TCRbeta CDR3 regions from genomic DNA. In the source study's methods: Within the assay, amplification of reference gene primers was used to estimate how many nucleated cells each sample contained. To quantify the absolute abundance of each unique TCRbeta CDR3 rearrangement, sequence reads were collapsed and filtered. For each sample, productive Simpson clonality was calculated as the square root of Simpson's diversity index over productive rearrangements. Entries here come from immuneACCESS through TCRdb and include only in-frame sequences with V and J called. Some clones fail to appear in such tables; in the studies checked, an unresolved V gene covers under half of the shortfall, and the cause of the remainder is unknown. The D gene and trimming were derived from the DNA, and the V and J assignments and clone size from that table. Across this sample there are approximately 67,000 clones, with 65% to 90% seen only once. Jointly, the top ten make up just over 6.5% of the sample.

The collaborating institutions used their own protocols to collect whole blood in K2EDTA tubes. For TCRbeta analysis, collaborator samples were shipped as frozen whole blood, as isolated PBMCs, or as DNA extracted from either sample type. The sample was peripheral blood. The chain links TRBV5-6 with TRBJ2-4, with 10 middle bases fitting TRBD2. The TCR sequence derives from a man in his sixties with acute or convalescent COVID-19. The CDR3 here reads CASSLISGGRGNIQYF. The nucleotide sequence reads TGTGCCAGCAGCTTAATTAGCGGGGGGCGAGGAAACATTCAGTACTTC.